This TCR beta chain was identified during a study of radiation and T cells in renal cell carcinoma. Study context: Nephrectomy followed 15 Gy stereotactic body radiation by 4 weeks.

CDR3 length equals 16 residues. Trimming removed 9 bases from V and 0 bases from J; junction bases left unmatched: 6. Germline values: CDR1 LGHNT, CDR2 FRNRAP. Time point: baseline pretreatment blood. The treatment denotes: 15 Gy SBRT to primary tumor, nephrectomy 4 weeks later. Here immunoSEQ multiplex PCR was the method, and the copy in TCRdb shows in-frame clones only, minus some. The sample holds 100,000 to 150,000 clones, roughly 80% seen once. This sequence was found in a woman aged 55-69 years with renal cell carcinoma. V usage is TRBV12-5 and J usage is TRBJ2-6; 9 bases line up with TRBD1. The sequenced sample was blood, obtained from a patient whose treatment included radiotherapy and nephrectomy. CDR3 in amino acids: CASIQGALSGANVLTF. DNA of the CDR3: TGTGCTAGCATACAGGGGGCCCTCTCTGGGGCCAACGTCCTGACTTTC.